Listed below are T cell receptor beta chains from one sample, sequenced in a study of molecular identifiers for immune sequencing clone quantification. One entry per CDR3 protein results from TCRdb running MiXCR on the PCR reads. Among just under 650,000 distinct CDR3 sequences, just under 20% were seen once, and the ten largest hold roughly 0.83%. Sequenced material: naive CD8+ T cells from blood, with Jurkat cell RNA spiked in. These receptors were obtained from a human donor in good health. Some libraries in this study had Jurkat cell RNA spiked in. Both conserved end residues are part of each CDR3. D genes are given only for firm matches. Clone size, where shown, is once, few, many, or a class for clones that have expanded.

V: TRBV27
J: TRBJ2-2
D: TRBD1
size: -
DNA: TGTGCCAGCAGTTTGGGGACAGGGTCCCCCGGGGAGCTGTTTTTT
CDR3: CASSLGTGSPGELFF

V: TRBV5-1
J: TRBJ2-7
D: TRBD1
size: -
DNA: TGCGCCAGCAGCTTGCCGACAGGGACGTCCGAGCAGTACTTC
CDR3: CASSLPTGTSEQYF

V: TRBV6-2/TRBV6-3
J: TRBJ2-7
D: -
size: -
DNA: TGTGCCAGCAGTTACGTGGGGGGCGTTTGGCACGAGCAGTACTTC
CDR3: CASSYVGGVWHEQYF

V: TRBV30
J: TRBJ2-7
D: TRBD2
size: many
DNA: TGTGCCTTGGGACTAGCGGGGGTCGAGCAGTACTTC
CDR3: CALGLAGVEQYF

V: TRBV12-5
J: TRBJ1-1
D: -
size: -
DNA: TGTGCTAGTGGGCGGACGGTATTGAACACTAAAGCTTTCTTT
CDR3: CASGRTVLNTKAFF

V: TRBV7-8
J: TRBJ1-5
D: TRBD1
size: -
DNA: TGTGCCAGCAGCTTAACGGGACAGGAAAACAGTCAGCCCCAGCATTTT
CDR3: CASSLTGQENSQPQHF

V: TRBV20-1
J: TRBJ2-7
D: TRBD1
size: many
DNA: TGCAGTGCTAGAATCAACCCGGGACAGGGGACCTACGAGCAGTACTTC
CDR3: CSARINPGQGTYEQYF

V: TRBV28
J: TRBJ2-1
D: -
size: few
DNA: TGTGCCAGCAGCTCGAATCCGGAGCAGTTCTTC
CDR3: CASSSNPEQFF

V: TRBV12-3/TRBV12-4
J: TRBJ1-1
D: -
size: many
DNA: TGTGCCAGCAGGATCGGAGGCAGTGAAGCTTTCTTT
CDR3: CASRIGGSEAFF

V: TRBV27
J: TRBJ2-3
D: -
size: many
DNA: TGTGCCAGCAGTTTCCTCACTAGCAGAGGCACAGATACGCAGTATTTT
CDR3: CASSFLTSRGTDTQYF

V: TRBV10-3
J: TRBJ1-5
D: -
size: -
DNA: TGTGCCTCTTCGGCGGACGACAATCAGCCCCAGCATTTT
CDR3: CASSADDNQPQHF

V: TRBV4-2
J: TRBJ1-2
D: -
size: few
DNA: TGTACCAGCAGCCAAGATATCAGACAGAAGTACACCTTC
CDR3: CTSSQDIRQKYTF

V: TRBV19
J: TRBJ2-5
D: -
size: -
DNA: TGTGCCAGTAGCAAAACAGGGACCCCATTTCTAGAGACCCGGTACTTC
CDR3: CASSKTGTPFLETRYF

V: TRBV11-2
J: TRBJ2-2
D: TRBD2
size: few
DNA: TGTGCCAGCAGCTTACCCCCGGGAGGGGAAACCGGGGAGCTGTTTTTT
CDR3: CASSLPPGGETGELFF

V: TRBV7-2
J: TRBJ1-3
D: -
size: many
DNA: TGTGCCAGCACCGAATCGGCAGGATTCTCTGGAAACACCATATATTTT
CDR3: CASTESAGFSGNTIYF

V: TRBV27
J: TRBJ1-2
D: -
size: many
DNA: TGTGCCAGCAGTTCAGGAGGGAACTATGGCTACACCTTC
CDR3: CASSSGGNYGYTF

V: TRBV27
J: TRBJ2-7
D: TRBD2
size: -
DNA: TGTGCCAGCAGTTTAGGACTAGCGGGAGCCCACGAGCAGTACTTC
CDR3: CASSLGLAGAHEQYF

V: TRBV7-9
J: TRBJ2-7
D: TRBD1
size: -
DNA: TGTGCCAGCAGCTCAGGGACAGGGGGCCTGGACGAGCAGTACTTC
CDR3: CASSSGTGGLDEQYF

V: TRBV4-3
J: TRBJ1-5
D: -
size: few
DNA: TGCGCCAGCAGCCAAGATCGTTGGACCCGAGGGAGTCAGCCCCAGCATTTT
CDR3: CASSQDRWTRGSQPQHF

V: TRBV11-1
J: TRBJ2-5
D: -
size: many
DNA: TGTGCCAGCAGCTCACGGGGGATGGATCAAGAGACCCAGTACTTC
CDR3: CASSSRGMDQETQYF